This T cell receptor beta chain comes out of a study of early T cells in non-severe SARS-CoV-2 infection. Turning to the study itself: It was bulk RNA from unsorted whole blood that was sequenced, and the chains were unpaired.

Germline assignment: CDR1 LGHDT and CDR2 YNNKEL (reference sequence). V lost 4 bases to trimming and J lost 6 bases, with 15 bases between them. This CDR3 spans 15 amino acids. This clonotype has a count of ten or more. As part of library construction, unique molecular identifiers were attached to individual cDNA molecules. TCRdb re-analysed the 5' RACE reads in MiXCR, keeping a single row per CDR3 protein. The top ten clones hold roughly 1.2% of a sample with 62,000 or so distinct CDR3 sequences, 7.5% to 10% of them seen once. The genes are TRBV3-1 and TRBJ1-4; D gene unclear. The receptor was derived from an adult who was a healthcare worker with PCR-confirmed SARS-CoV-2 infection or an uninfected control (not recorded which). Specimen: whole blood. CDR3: CASSPNHGGDEKLFF. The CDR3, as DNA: TGTGCCAGCAGCCCCAATCATGGCGGGGATGAAAAACTGTTTTTT.